This T cell receptor (beta chain) was documented in a study of blood T cell repertoires in COVID-19. Overall study context: The cDNA or gDNA used as material had been derived from T cells, B-cell-depleted T cells, or PBMCs.

V lost 6 bases, J lost 4 bases, and 12 bases lay in between. Germline CDR1 is MRHNA and CDR2 is SNTAGT. This CDR3 is built from 13 residues. The protocol was immunoSEQ multiplex PCR, while the TCRdb copy is restricted to in-frame clones and leaves out a portion. The sample yields more than 200,000 clones, 70% to 90% seen once. Sequenced: peripheral blood. The chain has TRBV6-4 and TRBJ1-1; no clear D. The receptor's source is a woman between 50 and 59 years old with acute or convalescent COVID-19. This CDR3 is CASRRKEGTEAFF. The DNA of the CDR3 is TGTGCCAGCAGACGAAAGGAGGGCACTGAAGCTTTCTTT.